This T cell receptor beta chain was profiled in a study of T cell repertoires in cytomegalovirus infection. The overall study: Public TCR beta signatures were indicative of both CMV infection and a matching HLA type.

Each CDR3 protein gets one entry after TCRdb re-called the reads with MiXCR. The data show 500,000 to 600,000 distinct CDR3 sequences, 15% to 20% seen once. A note on this clonotype: Its antigen is not identified.

Losses at the gene ends were 6 bases for V and 3 bases for J; bases not matched to a gene: 7. This CDR3 comprises 13 residues. Germline values: CDR1 DFQATT, CDR2 SNEGSKA (reference sequence). Study-wide results and limits: Using cumulative public TCR beta family frequency, the authors identified those who carried CMV together with the relevant HLA. What dominated the ex vivo response were HLA-C-restricted CMV-specific TCR beta clonotypes.

The sample was CD8+ T cells from PBMCs. The sequence came from a human donor in good health (CMV status not recorded). Some clones in this sample may be carry-over from other donors' samples. J is TRBJ2-7 and V is TRBV20-1, with 8 bases identical to TRBD1. CDR3 protein: CSALRDRLYEQYF. CDR3 coding DNA: TGCAGTGCCCTCCGGGACAGGCTCTACGAGCAGTACTTC.